A single sample gave rise to the 19 T cell receptor beta chains below, sequenced in a study of CD8 T cells in Susac syndrome. Random hexamers primed reverse transcription of about 0.5 to 1 ug RNA. MiXCR was run by TCRdb on the immunoSEQ multiplex PCR reads, yielding one entry per CDR3 protein. The sample includes some 96,000 distinct CDR3 sequences, 90% to 95% of them seen just once. The source material was CD4+ T cells from PBMCs. The receptors derive from a human donor with Susac syndrome.

This chain joins TRBV5-1 and TRBJ2-4; 7 bases fit TRBD2. The CDR3 has 14 amino acids. V shed 4 bases, J shed 3 bases, and the junction held 4 bases outside the gene matches. Germline loops: CDR1 SGHRS, CDR2 YFSETQ. CDR3 sequence (DNA): TGCGCCAGCAGCCCCAGGGAGGGCAAAAACATTCAGTACTTC. As protein: CASSPREGKNIQYF.

V gene TRBV6-1 combines with J gene TRBJ1-6; TRBD1 might be the D (6 bases). This CDR3 has 13 amino acids. The V gene's germline CDR1 is MNHNS and CDR2 SASEGT. Trimming cost V 7 bases and J 8 bases, with 12 bases left between them. Here the CDR3 DNA reads TGTGCCAGCATAGGACAGATTTATTCACCCCTCCACTTT. Translating gives CASIGQIYSPLHF.

This clonotype was found once. The genes are TRBV5-6 and TRBJ2-1; D gene ambiguous. The germline V and J ends were trimmed by 2 bases and 2 bases, with 11 bases remaining between them. The CDR3 length is 15 residues. The germline CDR1 and CDR2 sequences are SGHDT and YYEEEE. Here the CDR3 DNA reads TGTGCCAGCAGCTTTAGGACCGTTACCTACAATGAGCAGTTCTTC. Amino acid sequence: CASSFRTVTYNEQFF. Based on the CDR3 plus reference TRBV5-6 and TRBJ2-1, the full variable domain is DAGVTQSPTHLIKTRGQQVTLRCSPKSGHDTVSWYQQALGQGPQFIFQYYEEEERQRGNFPDRFSGHQFPNYSSELNVNALLLGDSALYLCASSFRTVTYNEQFFGPGTRLTVL.

This chain joins TRBV5-1 and TRBJ2-5; D uncertain. V dropped 5 bases and J dropped 10 bases, with 18 bases sitting between them. This CDR3 region has 13 residues. Germline V CDR1 and CDR2: SGHRS, YFSETQ. The CDR3 DNA is TGCGCCAGCAGGGACGATCTACTTAGGGACCAGTACTTC. It specifies CASRDDLLRDQYF.

The chain employs TRBV12-5 and TRBJ1-5; the D gene is possibly TRBD1 (6 bases). Germline V gene lookup returns CDR1 LGHNT and CDR2 FRNRAP. The CDR3 runs 16 residues. Deletions cut 2 bases from V and 7 bases from J, with 18 bases between. The CDR3 loop is CASGLLWESGGQPQHF. Written as DNA, the CDR3 is TGTGCTAGTGGTTTGTTGTGGGAATCCGGGGGCCAGCCCCAGCATTTT.

The CDR3 DNA reads as TGTGCCAGCAGCGTCGACGGGACAGGATATGGCTACACCTTC. This codes for CASSVDGTGYGYTF. The chain has TRBV9 and TRBJ1-2, with 8 nucleotides matching TRBD1. J lost 5 bases, V lost 2 bases, and 5 bases had no gene match. Germline assignment: CDR1 SGDLS and CDR2 YYNGEE. The CDR3 runs to 14 residues.

The V and J genes are TRBV12-3 or TRBV12-4 and TRBJ2-1, with 7 bases matching TRBD2. J gave up 5 bases and V 5 bases, and 12 bases lay outside the gene matches. The CDR3 is made up of 16 amino acids. CDR3 loop: CASSLLRVGTNNEQFF. CDR3 nucleotide sequence: TGTGCCAGCAGTCTACTCAGGGTCGGGACTAACAATGAGCAGTTCTTC.

CDR3 protein: CSVVQGTNEQFF. The CDR3, as DNA: TGCAGCGTTGTCCAGGGGACCAATGAGCAGTTCTTC. The chain combines TRBV29-1 with TRBJ2-1; TRBD1 is a possible D gene (6 bases). The CDR3 is 12 amino acids. Between the trimmed V and J ends, which lost 4 bases and 6 bases, there was a span of 10 bases. Germline loops: CDR1 SQVTM, CDR2 ANQGSEA.

For the CDR3, the DNA is TGTGCCAGCAGCCCCGATTGGGGGGGTCAGCCCCAGCATTTT. It specifies CASSPDWGGQPQHF. The chain joins TRBV9 to TRBJ1-5; D is perhaps TRBD1 (5 bases). V shed 4 bases and J shed 6 bases, with 14 bases lying between them. This CDR3 is 14 amino acids long. CDR1 and CDR2 (germline): SGDLS, YYNGEE.

The V call is TRBV6-5, the J call TRBJ2-5, with 7 positions matching TRBD1. V gave up 0 bases and J gave up 4 bases; unmatched junction bases: 2. The germline CDR1 and CDR2 sequences are MNHEY and SVGAGI. The CDR3 is 14 amino acids. DNA for the CDR3: TGTGCCAGCAGTTACTCGGACAGGTCAGAGACCCAGTACTTC. Amino acids: CASSYSDRSETQYF.

The chain links TRBV20-1 to TRBJ1-4; 7 nucleotides align to TRBD1. The CDR3 extends over 16 amino acids. J lost 0 bases, V lost 4 bases, and 8 bases had no gene match. The germline gives CDR1 DFQATT, CDR2 SNEGSKA (reference sequence). The CDR3 DNA reads TGCAGTGCTACCCGGACAGGCATAGCAACTAATGAAAAACTGTTTTTT. Protein sequence: CSATRTGIATNEKLFF.

The genes are TRBV14 and TRBJ2-7; D perhaps matches TRBD1 (6 bases). CDR3 size: 15 residues. Germline V lookup: CDR1 SGHDN, CDR2 FVKESK. Trimming left V 0 bases short and J 7 bases short, with 16 bases between. The CDR3 protein is CASSQDLGAPLEQYF. The DNA of the CDR3 is TGTGCCAGCAGCCAAGACTTGGGGGCCCCATTAGAGCAGTACTTC.

V and J are TRBV30 and TRBJ1-1; 8 bases match TRBD1. Germline trimming cut 5 bases from V and 4 bases from J; bases unmatched to any gene: 9. This CDR3 spans 14 amino acids. CDR1 GTSNPN and CDR2 SVGIG come from the germline V gene (reference sequence). CDR3 amino acids: CAWDPGQESTEAFF. CDR3 in DNA: TGTGCCTGGGACCCGGGACAGGAAAGCACTGAAGCTTTCTTT.

The V call is TRBV12-3 or TRBV12-4, the J call TRBJ2-3; 7 positions match TRBD2. J gave up 5 bases and V 3 bases, and 5 bases lay outside the gene matches. CDR3 length equals 14 residues. CDR3 in amino acids: CASSFWGGEDTQYF. The CDR3 region has the DNA TGTGCCAGCAGTTTTTGGGGGGGGGAAGATACGCAGTATTTT.

This clonotype was seen only once. The chain is built from TRBV5-1 and TRBJ1-1; 9 positions match TRBD1. The CDR3 is 15 residues long. In germline, CDR1 is SGHRS, CDR2 YFSETQ. V lost 1 base, J lost 4 bases, and 5 bases stayed unmatched. The CDR3 sequence: CASSLRTGEGTEAFF. CDR3 in DNA: TGCGCCAGCAGCTTGCGGACAGGGGAGGGCACTGAAGCTTTCTTT.

The chain has TRBV9 and TRBJ2-1; 8 positions agree with TRBD2. The CDR3 totals 14 residues. Trimming removed 4 bases from V and 6 bases from J; junction bases left unmatched: 6. Looked up from germline, CDR1 is SGDLS and CDR2 is YYNGEE. The CDR3 region has the DNA TGTGCCAGCAGCAAAGCGGGGGCCCCCAATGAGCAGTTCTTC. The encoded protein is CASSKAGAPNEQFF.

The gene calls are TRBV7-2 and TRBJ1-2; D is unresolved. The CDR3 has 15 amino acids. V shed 6 bases and J shed 4 bases, with 18 bases lying between them. Germline assignment: CDR1 SGHTA and CDR2 FQGNSA. In DNA, the CDR3 is TGTGCCAGCAGAACCCGACGGGCCCTACTCTATGGCTACACCTTC. It encodes CASRTRRALLYGYTF.

The J gene is TRBJ2-1, the V gene TRBV7-2, with TRBD2 identical over 9 bases. J was trimmed by 6 bases and V by 4 bases; bases with no gene match: 4. Germline V CDR1 and CDR2: SGHTA, FQGNSA. This CDR3 is 14 amino acids long. CDR3 residues: CASSSSGVINEQFF. The CDR3 region has the DNA TGTGCCAGCAGCTCTAGCGGGGTTATCAATGAGCAGTTCTTC. Full variable domain (remainder filled in from reference TRBV7-2 and TRBJ2-1): GAGVSQSPSNKVTEKGKDVELRCDPISGHTALYWYRQSLGQGLEFLIYFQGNSAPDKSGLPSDRFSAERTGGSVSTLTIQRTQQEDSAVYLCASSSSGVINEQFFGPGTRLTVL.

V is TRBV2 and J is TRBJ2-2; 7 nucleotides align to TRBD1. The CDR3 contains 14 residues. Germline V gene data show CDR1 as SNHLY and CDR2 as FYNNEI. Unmatched junction bases numbered 7, after V lost 10 bases and J lost 2 bases. The DNA of the CDR3 is TGTGCCACCATGGGACAGCGAAACACCGGGGAGCTGTTTTTT. Translated, it gives CATMGQRNTGELFF.